This TCR beta chain stems from a study of molecular identifiers for immune sequencing clone quantification. Sorting was used to obtain naive CD8 T cells (CD8+CD4-CCR7+CD45RA+). TCRdb redid the calling of the PCR reads with MiXCR, one entry per CDR3 protein. The profile shows roughly 630,000 distinct CDR3 sequences, 25% of them singletons. A word on this clonotype: The target antigen is unknown. One end of the junction is discordant with germline, which a read error may explain.

Study-wide points: Same-barcode identical TCR molecules could make highly expanded clones look smaller than they are.

The specimen was naive CD8+ T cells from blood, with Jurkat cell RNA spiked in. Subset of the sample: FACS-sorted CD8+CD4-CCR7+CD45RA+ naive T cells. The TCR originated in a human donor in good health. Some libraries in this study had Jurkat cell RNA spiked in.

The CDR3 sequence is CANSQTGTPAFF. The CDR3 nucleotides read TGCGCCAACAGCCAGACAGGGACTCCAGCTTTCTTT. The chain is built from TRBV4-1 and TRBJ1-1, with 7 bases identical to TRBD1. Germline lookup yields CDR1 MGHRA and CDR2 YSYEKL. The length of the CDR3 is 12 residues.